The 8 T cell receptor beta chains below come from one sample, sequenced in a study of blood T cell repertoires in COVID-19. Sequencing was performed with immunoSEQ multiplex PCR; in TCRdb, only in-frame clones are kept and a portion is missing. The table shows about 29,000 clones, with 75% to 90% occurring only once. The sample taken for sequencing was peripheral blood. The receptors come from an elderly man with acute or convalescent COVID-19.

The rearrangement links TRBV5-1 to TRBJ1-2; no definite D call. This CDR3 has 12 amino acids. Germline V gene data show CDR1 as SGHRS and CDR2 as YFSETQ. Trimming removed 2 bases from V and 0 bases from J, with 2 bases in between. This chain's CDR3 is CASSFTNYGYTF. DNA for the CDR3: TGCGCCAGCAGCTTTACTAACTATGGCTACACCTTC.

V and J are TRBV18 and TRBJ1-4, with 9 nucleotides matching TRBD1. The V gene end was trimmed by 6 bases and the J gene end by 5 bases; junction bases not matched to a gene: 7. The germline CDR1 and CDR2 sequences are KGHSH and LQKENI. There are 15 residues in the CDR3. This CDR3 reads CASSPSGTGNEKLFF. The CDR3 DNA reads TGTGCCAGCTCTCCATCCGGGACAGGGAATGAAAAACTGTTTTTT.

The chain employs TRBV19 and TRBJ2-3, with D maybe TRBD2 (6 bases). The V end was cut by 4 bases, the J end by 3 bases, with 17 bases between. Looked up from germline, CDR1 is LNHDA and CDR2 is SQIVND (reference sequence). The CDR3 loop spans 16 amino acids. CDR3 bases: TGTGCCAGTAGTACGCCGCGGTTCCGGGGGACAGATACGCAGTATTTT. Protein sequence: CASSTPRFRGTDTQYF. Together with reference TRBV19 and TRBJ2-3, the CDR3 gives the full variable domain: DGGITQSPKYLFRKEGQNVTLSCEQNLNHDAMYWYRQDPGQGLRLIYYSQIVNDFQKGDIAEGYSVSREKKESFPLTVTSAQKNPTAFYLCASSTPRFRGTDTQYFGPGTRLTVL.

The chain is built from TRBV6-4 and TRBJ1-1; D is ambiguous. The germline gives CDR1 MRHNA, CDR2 SNTAGT. This CDR3 spans 13 amino acids. The V and J ends lost 3 bases and 3 bases respectively, with 8 bases between them. CDR3 nucleotides: TGTGCCAGCAGTGAAACGGTGGACACTGAAGCTTTCTTT. This translates into CASSETVDTEAFF.

This clone came up once. The CDR3 is CASSLAGGPGNTIYF. CDR3 coding DNA: TGCGCCAGCAGCTTGGCGGGTGGCCCTGGAAACACCATATATTTT. The chain employs TRBV5-1 and TRBJ1-3; D gene ambiguous. Germline CDR1 SGHRS, CDR2 YFSETQ. CDR3 length equals 15 residues. With 0 bases removed from V and 2 bases from J, the gap between germline ends came to 9 bases.

The chain combines TRBV7-9 with TRBJ2-7; D call uncertain. Between the trimmed V and J ends, which lost 5 bases and 3 bases, there was a span of 8 bases. Germline-derived CDR1 and CDR2 are SEHNR and FQNEAQ (reference sequence). The CDR3 length is 12 residues. The CDR3 DNA follows: TGTGCCAGCAGCCGCGTCGACTACGAGCAGTACTTC. The encoded protein is CASSRVDYEQYF.

V gene TRBV10-3 combines with J gene TRBJ1-1, with 8 bases matching TRBD1. The junction had 6 bases not matched to a gene; V was cut back by 6 bases and J by 6 bases. Per the germline V gene, CDR1 is ENHRY and CDR2 is SYGVKD. The CDR3 sequence is 13 residues long. CDR3 DNA: TGTGCCATCAGCAGGACAGGGACCTCTGAAGCTTTCTTT. It encodes CAISRTGTSEAFF.

This clone was seen a handful of times. The chain combines TRBV19 with TRBJ1-1; 9 nucleotides line up with TRBD1. The CDR3 loop spans 13 amino acids. Trimming cost V 3 bases and J 4 bases; bases outside gene matches: 0. Germline V gene sequence: CDR1 LNHDA, CDR2 SQIVND (reference sequence). This chain's CDR3 is CASSMDRGTEAFF. The CDR3 DNA sequence: TGTGCCAGTAGTATGGACAGGGGCACTGAAGCTTTCTTT.